Following are 17 T cell receptor beta chains from one sample sequenced in a study of circulating CD8 cells and anti-PD-1 response in melanoma. Using about 15 ng of total RNA, TCR libraries were made with the QIAseq Immune Repertoire TCR panel. Via MiXCR, TCRdb re-called the reads, giving one row per CDR3 protein. The sample holds approximately 1,200 distinct CDR3 sequences, roughly 7.3% seen once. Live CD3+CD8+TCRalphabeta+ cells were sorted into four subsets by PD-1 and/or TIGIT. Sample: CD8+ T cells from PBMCs, taken at baseline or after one month of anti-PD-1 therapy (not recorded which). These receptors originate from a human donor with melanoma.

By sample share, this clonotype is medium-sized. This chain uses TRBV28 with TRBJ2-7; 10 nucleotides align to TRBD2. The germline gives CDR1 MDHEN, CDR2 SYDVKM. The ends lost 5 bases at V and 7 bases at J; junction bases unmatched: 14. The CDR3 length is 16 residues. The CDR3 protein is CASSPARSGRAEEQYF. The CDR3 DNA follows: TGTGCCAGCAGTCCCGCCAGGAGCGGGAGGGCCGAAGAGCAGTACTTC. Complete variable domain (other parts from reference TRBV28 and TRBJ2-7): DVKVTQSSRYLVKRTGEKVFLECVQDMDHENMFWYRQDPGLGLRLIYFSYDVKMKEKGDIPEGYSVSREKKERFSLILESASTNQTSMYLCASSPARSGRAEEQYFGPGTRLTVT.

Points on this clonotype: This may arise from a read error, as a much more abundant clone is one base away. The chain is built from TRBV28 and TRBJ2-1, with D uncertain. The CDR3 extends over 13 amino acids. CDR1 and CDR2 (germline): MDHEN, SYDVKM. The V and J ends lost 4 bases and 8 bases respectively, with 12 bases between them. The CDR3 spells CASSSSLFDEQFF. CDR3 bases: TGTGCCAGCAGTTCGTCATTATTTGATGAGCAGTTCTTC.

In its sample, this clonotype is medium-sized. V and J are TRBV2 and TRBJ1-2; 7 bases line up with TRBD1. The CDR3 spans 19 residues. The germline gives CDR1 SNHLY, CDR2 FYNNEI. V was pared by 5 bases and J by 0 bases, with 18 bases of the junction left unmatched. CDR3 DNA: TGTGCCAGCAGTTCGTTTCCTTTTCCCGGGACAGAGACTAACTATGGCTACACCTTC. Amino acid sequence: CASSSFPFPGTETNYGYTF. The variable domain in full, completed from reference TRBV2 and TRBJ1-2, reads EPEVTQTPSHQVTQMGQEVILRCVPISNHLYFYWYRQILGQKVEFLVSFYNNEISEKSEIFDDQFSVERPDGSNFTLKIRSTKLEDSAMYFCASSSFPFPGTETNYGYTFGSGTRLTVV.

By share of the sample, this clonotype is large. The J gene is TRBJ2-1, the V gene TRBV11-2, with unresolved D. This CDR3 is 11 amino acids long. V gave up 3 bases and J gave up 7 bases, with 4 bases separating them. Germline lookup yields CDR1 SGHAT and CDR2 FQNNGV. In nucleotides, the CDR3 is TGTGCCAGCAGCTTGGCGAATGAGCAGTTCTTC. It is translated as CASSLANEQFF. The variable domain in full, completed from reference TRBV11-2 and TRBJ2-1, reads EAGVAQSPRYKIIEKRQSVAFWCNPISGHATLYWYQQILGQGPKLLIQFQNNGVVDDSQLPKDRFSAERLKGVDSTLKIQPAKLEDSAVYLCASSLANEQFFGPGTRLTVL.

By share, this clonotype counts as medium-sized. The genes are TRBV7-9 and TRBJ1-1; D is uncertain. This CDR3 is built from 14 residues. Germline lookup yields CDR1 SEHNR and CDR2 FQNEAQ (reference sequence). V shed 1 base and J shed 1 base, with 7 bases lying between them. The DNA for the CDR3 is TGTGCCAGCAGCTTAGGGTTTGGGAACACTGAAGCTTTCTTT. It yields the protein CASSLGFGNTEAFF.

By share of the sample, this clonotype is medium-sized. The chain combines TRBV28 with TRBJ2-3, with D maybe TRBD2 (6 bases). The germline gives CDR1 MDHEN, CDR2 SYDVKM. This CDR3 has 14 amino acids. V lost 7 bases and J lost 0, with 11 bases in between. Written as DNA, the CDR3 is TGTGCCAGCATGCTCACTAGCAGCACAGATACGCAGTATTTT. Translation: CASMLTSSTDTQYF. The full variable domain, rest sourced from reference TRBV28 and TRBJ2-3, is DVKVTQSSRYLVKRTGEKVFLECVQDMDHENMFWYRQDPGLGLRLIYFSYDVKMKEKGDIPEGYSVSREKKERFSLILESASTNQTSMYLCASMLTSSTDTQYFGPGTRLTVL.

This clonotype counts as medium-sized. Here the CDR3 reads CSVPEGTTGELFF. The CDR3 DNA sequence: TGCAGCGTCCCAGAGGGTACGACCGGGGAGCTGTTTTTT. This chain uses TRBV29-1 with TRBJ2-2, with D possibly TRBD2 on 5 matching bases. The V end lost 6 bases, the J end lost 5 bases, and 13 bases lay between the germline ends. Per germline, CDR1 SQVTM and CDR2 ANQGSEA. The CDR3 has 13 amino acids.

Worth noting for this clonotype: A much larger clone is a single base away; this may be a read error. The chain couples TRBV19 to TRBJ2-7; TRBD2 aligns across 7 bases. CDR3 size: 14 residues. In germline, CDR1 is LNHDA, CDR2 SQIVND (reference sequence). CDR3 sequence reads: CAGSPSGVSYEQYF. DNA for the CDR3: TGTGCCGGTAGCCCTAGCGGCGTTTCCTACGAGCAGTACTTC.

The chain links TRBV6-6 to TRBJ2-5; D is uncertain. Looked up from germline, CDR1 is MNHNY and CDR2 is SVGAGI (reference sequence). The CDR3 is made up of 11 amino acids. The V end was cut by 6 bases, the J end by 5 bases, with 7 bases between. The CDR3 spells CASSLGETQYF. As DNA, the CDR3 is TGTGCCAGCAGCCTCGGGGAGACCCAGTACTTC.

This clonotype ranks as medium-sized. The CDR3 protein is CASSFSNEQFF. DNA of the CDR3: TGTGCCAGCAGCTTCAGCAATGAGCAGTTCTTC. The genes are TRBV7-2 and TRBJ2-1; no clear D. The CDR3 is 11 amino acids. Germline CDR1 and CDR2: SGHTA and FQGNSA. Trimming left V 3 bases short and J 6 bases short, with 3 bases between.

This clonotype rates as large (0.1 to 1%). V and J are TRBV5-4 and TRBJ1-1; perhaps TRBD1 as D (5 bases). From germline, CDR1 is SGHNT and CDR2 YYREEE (reference sequence). CDR3 length: 15 residues. The ends were cut back, 4 bases at V and 7 bases at J, with 20 bases in the middle. CDR3 sequence: CASSARVGARVEAFF. The CDR3 region has the DNA TGTGCCAGCAGCGCACGGGTCGGGGCCAGGGTTGAAGCTTTCTTT. The full variable domain, completed using reference TRBV5-4 and TRBJ1-1, is ETGVTQSPTHLIKTRGQQVTLRCSSQSGHNTVSWYQQALGQGPQFIFQYYREEENGRGNFPPRFSGLQFPNYSSELNVNALELDDSALYLCASSARVGARVEAFFGQGTRLTVV.

This clonotype occurred a few times. The genes are TRBV28 and TRBJ1-5; 9 positions match TRBD1. The CDR3 contains 15 residues. In germline, CDR1 is MDHEN, CDR2 SYDVKM. J lost 7 bases, V lost 6 bases, and 10 bases had no gene match. The CDR3 nucleotides read TGTGCCAGCAGCCCGGACAGGGGAGGGAAGCAGCCCCAGCATTTT. Residues: CASSPDRGGKQPQHF.

This clonotype is termed medium-sized (0.01 to 0.1%). This chain uses TRBV28 with TRBJ2-1, with 9 nucleotides matching TRBD2. The germline gives CDR1 MDHEN, CDR2 SYDVKM. V lost 3 bases to trimming and J lost 2 bases; unmatched junction nucleotides: 8. The CDR3 length is 17 residues. The CDR3 nucleotides read TGTGCCAGCAGTTTTTCCAGGACTAGCGTGGCCTACAATGAGCAGTTCTTC. It is translated as CASSFSRTSVAYNEQFF. Variable domain in full (rest from reference TRBV28 and TRBJ2-1): DVKVTQSSRYLVKRTGEKVFLECVQDMDHENMFWYRQDPGLGLRLIYFSYDVKMKEKGDIPEGYSVSREKKERFSLILESASTNQTSMYLCASSFSRTSVAYNEQFFGPGTRLTVL.

By proportion, this clonotype is medium-sized (0.01 to 0.1%). The CDR3 DNA reads as TGTGCCAGCAGTACCAGGACAGTCTCCTACAATGAGCAGTTCTTC. This gives the protein CASSTRTVSYNEQFF. The genes are TRBV6-6 and TRBJ2-1; D possibly corresponds to TRBD1 (6 bases). Deletions cut 5 bases from V and 0 bases from J, with 11 bases between. The CDR3 is 15 residues long. The V gene's germline CDR1 is MNHNY and CDR2 SVGAGI (reference sequence).

By share, this clonotype ranks as large (0.1 to 1%). The chain employs TRBV7-2 and TRBJ2-1; TRBD2 agrees at 7 bases. After removal of 9 bases from V and 6 bases from J, the junction contained 11 bases not matched to a gene. The germline gives CDR1 SGHTA, CDR2 FQGNSA. The CDR3 has 14 residues. The CDR3: CARSREFLGNEQFF. CDR3 DNA sequence: TGTGCCAGGTCGCGGGAGTTCTTGGGCAATGAGCAGTTCTTC.

By its share, this clonotype is large. The chain is built from TRBV21-1 and TRBJ1-1. TRBV21-1 is a documented pseudogene. The CDR3 totals 14 residues. In DNA form, the CDR3 reads TGTGCCAGCAGCAAAGCGCCGGTTATCAGTGAGGCTTTCTTT. Its protein product is CASSKAPVISEAFF.

Points on this clonotype: Just one base apart from a much larger clone, this may be a read error. The chain uses TRBV19 and TRBJ2-5; TRBD2 is a possible D gene (6 bases). Germline CDR1 LNHDA, CDR2 SQIVND (reference sequence). The CDR3 runs to 13 residues. V was pared by 6 bases and J by 1 base, with 9 bases between. The CDR3 nucleotides read TGTGCCAGTAGACCCGGGGGCCAAGAGACCCAGTACTTC. Its protein product is CASRPGGQETQYF.